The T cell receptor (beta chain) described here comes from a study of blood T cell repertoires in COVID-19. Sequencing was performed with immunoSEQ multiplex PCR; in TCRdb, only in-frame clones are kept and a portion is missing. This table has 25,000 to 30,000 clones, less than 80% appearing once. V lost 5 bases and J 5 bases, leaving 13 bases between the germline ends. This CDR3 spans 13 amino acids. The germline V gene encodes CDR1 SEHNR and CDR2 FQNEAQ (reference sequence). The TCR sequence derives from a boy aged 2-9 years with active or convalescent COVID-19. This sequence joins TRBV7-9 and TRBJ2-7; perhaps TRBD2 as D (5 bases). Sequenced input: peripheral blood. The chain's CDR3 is CASSTRGPDEQYF. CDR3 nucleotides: TGTGCCAGCAGCACCCGCGGGCCGGACGAGCAGTACTTC.